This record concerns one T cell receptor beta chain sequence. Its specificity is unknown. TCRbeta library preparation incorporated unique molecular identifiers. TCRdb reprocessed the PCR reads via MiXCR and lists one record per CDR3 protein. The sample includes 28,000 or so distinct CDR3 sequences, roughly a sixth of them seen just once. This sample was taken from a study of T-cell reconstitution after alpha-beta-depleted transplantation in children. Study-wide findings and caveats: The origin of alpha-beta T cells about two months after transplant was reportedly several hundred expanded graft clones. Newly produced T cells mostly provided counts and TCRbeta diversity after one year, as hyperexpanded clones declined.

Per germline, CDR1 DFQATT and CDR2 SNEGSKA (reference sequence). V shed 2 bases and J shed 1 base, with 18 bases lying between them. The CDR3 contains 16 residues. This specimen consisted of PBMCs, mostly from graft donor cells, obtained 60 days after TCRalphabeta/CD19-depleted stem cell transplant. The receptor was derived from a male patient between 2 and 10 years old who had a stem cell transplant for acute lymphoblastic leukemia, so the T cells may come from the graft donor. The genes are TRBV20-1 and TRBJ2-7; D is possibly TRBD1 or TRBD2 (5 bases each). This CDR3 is CSARPPVGVKSYEQYF. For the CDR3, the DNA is TGCAGTGCTAGACCCCCGGTGGGGGTTAAGTCCTACGAGCAGTACTTC.